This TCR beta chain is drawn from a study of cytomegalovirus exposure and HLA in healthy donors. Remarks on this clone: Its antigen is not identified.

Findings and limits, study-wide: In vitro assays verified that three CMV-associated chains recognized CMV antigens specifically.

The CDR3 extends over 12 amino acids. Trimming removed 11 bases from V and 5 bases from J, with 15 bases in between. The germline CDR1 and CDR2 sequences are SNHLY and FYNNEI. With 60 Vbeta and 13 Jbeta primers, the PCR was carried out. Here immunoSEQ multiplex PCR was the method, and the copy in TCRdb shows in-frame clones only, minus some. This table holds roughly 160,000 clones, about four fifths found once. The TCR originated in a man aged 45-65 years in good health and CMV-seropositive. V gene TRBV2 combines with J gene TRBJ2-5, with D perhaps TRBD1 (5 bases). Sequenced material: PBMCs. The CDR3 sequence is CAGHRTAETQYF. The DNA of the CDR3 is TGTGCCGGACACCGTACGGCCGAGACCCAGTACTTC.